This TCR beta chain comes out of a study of cytomegalovirus exposure and HLA in healthy donors (dated by TCRdb to 2016 to 2017). A note on the overall study: An earlier analysis of roughly 570 of the donors reported approximately 300 Gb of sequence data and around 100 million unique TCR beta sequences obtained from approximately 180 million T cells. Both class I and class II loci were covered by HLA typing, at four-digit resolution. All discovery cohort repertoires had been generated using a single sequencing platform. The study aimed to test whether cataloging public T cell receptors could reveal signatures of past pathogen exposure. Donor age, sex, ethnicity and CMV serostatus were compiled together with the repertoire data. A later analysis re-analyzed previously published TCR beta repertoires from about 600 donors and added high-resolution HLA genotyping to study TCR occurrence patterns. The later analysis used no new phenotypic data to find candidate immune exposures, relying instead on TCR beta sequences and their occurrence across donors. About 300 gigabases of sequencing data and tens of millions of unique TCR sequences were included in an early release covering roughly 600 HLA-typed donors. To decide whether each TCR beta V gene segment behaved as functional or pseudogenic, an earlier analysis of some 600 of the donors relied on high-throughput TCR beta sequencing. Genome-wide SNP genotypes for about 55% of the 666 donors were used in a later genetic analysis, which treated that subset as a discovery cohort. Of the 350 to 450 genotyped donors, about 80% fell in the genetic ancestry cluster associated with self-reported Caucasian donors. The T cell repertoires of 666 subjects were profiled by immunosequencing and related to cytomegalovirus serostatus. About five DR-DQ haplotypes were handled as single units for association and clustering, since linkage in the cohort was strong. The study combined high-throughput TCR immunosequencing, statistical association of individual TCRs with disease status, and machine learning to predict cytomegalovirus infection status. Among roughly 400 genotyped donors of the cohort, an average of about 240,000 unique TCR beta nucleotide sequences were sequenced per donor, roughly 20% of them non-productive. In addition to the first cohort of 650 to 750 subjects, a separate validation cohort of around 110 different subjects was used. Typing coverage differed by locus: A, B, C, DRB1 and DQB1 were typed in roughly 620-630 donors, DQA1 in approximately 520, DPA1 in 600 to 610, and DPB1 in just under 480.

The full study reports these points: The only immune exposure information available for the cohort was CMV serostatus. The 87-base-pair reads could not distinguish some IMGT-functional V segments, including TRBV6-2 and TRBV6-3, so those segments were excluded. According to a later genetic analysis, donors in an Asian-associated ancestry cluster had fewer N-insertions in productive TCRs than the approximately 690-donor mean. A later analysis found that TCR association rates varied across HLA loci, with DRB1 alleles showing the most associated TCRs and HLA-C alleles the fewest. Cytomegalovirus status was reported to be diagnosed by the classifier with high specificity and sensitivity in both the original and validation cohorts. HLA typing was unavailable for some donors at each locus, so association tests used only the typed subset. It was suggested by the authors that the approach could potentially be generalized to other disease states and immunological phenotypes. In this cohort, only TCR beta chains were sequenced, and detectable features were limited by the absence of alpha or paired-chain data. Because counts were too low, 15 to 20 rarely observed V segments, including chromosome 9 orphons, were excluded from the earlier analysis of 587 of the donors. Correlated functional status among segregating V segments might reflect linkage disequilibrium, but an unknown experimental factor could not be ruled out. Several of the top co-occurrence clusters appeared to be linked to parvovirus B19, influenza, CMV and Epstein-Barr virus, according to a later analysis. Compared with equally common non-associated chains, HLA-associated TCR beta chains in a later analysis were more clonally expanded and had lower generation probabilities. According to a later analysis, most CMV-associated TCR beta chains appeared to be HLA-restricted, and the HLA associations seemed to be driven largely by CMV exposure. An association between a missense DCLRE1C variant and V-gene and J-gene trimming of TCR beta chains was found in a later genetic analysis and replicated in an independent cohort. Assigning TCR associations to individual alleles was difficult when HLA alleles, especially DR and DQ, strongly co-occurred. At a false discovery rate of 0.05, a later analysis linked 16,951 TCR beta sequences to specific HLA alleles. Sequencing depth was assumed to be roughly uniform across donors in the presence/absence analyses, though that assumption may not hold. In vitro tests confirmed that a few of the cytomegalovirus-associated TCR beta chains recognize cytomegalovirus antigens. An earlier analysis of approximately 590 of the donors showed that most TCR beta V segments appeared in productive rearrangements either about 87% or about 30% of the time, which broadly matched IMGT annotations. While some public TCRs were present in many individuals, most TCR sequences turned up only very rarely across donors. A further reported finding was that TCR beta sequences accurately predicted the HLA-A and HLA-B alleles for most subjects in the first cohort. The sequencing pipeline was judged likely to have produced a cluster of highly shared sequence variants as a technical artifact. The study gave a list of 150 to 200 TCR beta chains associated with cytomegalovirus.

The cohort comprised hundreds of healthy bone marrow donors. At the time of sampling, all cohort members were nominally healthy, though unrecorded immune exposures were likely present. The donor tested CMV seronegative and was one of the 352 seronegative cohort members. A peripheral blood sample was collected from each donor, and TCR beta sequencing was performed on peripheral blood mononuclear cells. Genomic DNA extraction from the blood cell samples was performed with the Qiagen DNeasy Blood Extraction Kit. Library preparation was by the immunoSEQ multiplex PCR assay. For the multiplex PCR, a mixture combining 60 forward primers for TCR Vbeta segments and 13 reverse primers for TCR Jbeta segments was used. The CDR3 region of rearranged TCR beta genes was amplified from genomic DNA with a multiplex PCR assay. The amplified TCR beta libraries were sequenced on the Illumina HiSeq System as 87-base-pair reads. The paper's data handling went like this. Across the roughly 600 repertoires, a later analysis counted approximately 75 million unique TCR beta chains, some 11 million of which were shared by at least two donors. To remove PCR and sequencing errors, raw reads were error-corrected and collapsed into unique sequences using a nearest-neighbor algorithm that merged closely related sequences. Alignment of CDR3 sequences to IMGT reference sequences was used to assign V, D and J gene segments. Each retained sequence needed at least a six-nucleotide match to both a V gene segment and a J gene segment. A rearrangement was called productive if the CDR3 had no stop codons and remained in frame with V and J, and every other rearrangement was called non-productive. Following IMGT convention, CDR3 was defined as the stretch from the second conserved V-encoded cysteine up to the conserved J-encoded phenylalanine. Sequences without an unambiguous match to a single V gene segment were excluded from the earlier analysis of 450 to 750 of the donors. An earlier analysis of approximately 590 of the donors classified V segments as functional when productive rearrangements were above 56.7% and as segregating when the standard deviation between donors was above 5%. A statistical classification framework was built for diagnosing cytomegalovirus status from the catalog of TCR beta chain sequences. In a later analysis, TCR nucleotide sequences were compared against IMGT/GENE-DB human TR gene sequences so that V and J genes could be assigned. In a later analysis, CDR3 sequences and most-parsimonious VDJ recombination scenarios were assigned using the TCRdist pipeline. In a later analysis, each TCR beta chain was defined by its CDR3 amino acid sequence together with its V-gene family, and reads lacking a unique V-gene family were excluded. To address suspected cross-contamination and a sequencing artifact, a later analysis removed around 600 highly shared, low-generation-probability nucleotide sequences. In a later analysis, a clonal expansion index for each public chain was calculated from normalized within-repertoire ranks of inferred template counts. In a later analysis, generation probabilities were computed using a VDJ recombination model fitted to out-of-frame rearrangements, and the results were checked against IGoR. Hypergeometric tests were used in a later analysis to score TCR-TCR, TCR-HLA and TCR-CMV co-occurrence, with a repertoire-size bias correction applied to the TCR pairs. In a later analysis, false discovery rates were estimated by permuting HLA or CMV assignments 20 times. In a later analysis, co-occurring TCRs were grouped with DBSCAN, and TCRdist sequence similarity was added when clustering was performed within HLA-allele-positive subsets. For co-occurrence clustering, repertoires with fewer than 30,000 or more than 120,000 public chains were excluded, along with a handful of repertoires with anomalous nucleotide sharing. In TCRdb, the immuneACCESS table is reduced to in-frame sequences with V and J assigned. These tables do not hold every clone; where another copy was compared, an unresolved V gene accounts for under half, and the others remain unexplained. That table is the source of V, J and clone size, and D and trimming were worked out from the DNA. Present in this sample are around 150,000 clones, roughly 80% of which were seen just once. The leading ten clones occupy more than 1.5% of the sample.

As for this clone: There is no known antigen for this receptor. No base-level quality is on record; no much larger clone is a single base apart.

The germline V gene gives CDR1 as LGHNA and CDR2 as YSLEER. A distance of 9 bases separates the germline ends of V and J, which lose 0 bases and 9 bases respectively. From cysteine to phenylalanine, the CDR3 is 13 amino acids long. CDR3 DNA is the only sequence kept; it has 39 bases, read in frame from the first base. The rearranged segments are TRBV4-3 and TRBJ2-1; no D gene can be assigned with confidence. The sequenced sample consisted of PBMCs. This TCR was recovered from a man between 18 and 29 years old in good health and CMV-seronegative. The CDR3 here reads CASSQDSHGEQFF. The DNA sequence reads TGCGCCAGCAGCCAAGATTCCCACGGTGAGCAGTTCTTC.